The 10 T cell receptor beta chains in this list originate from one sample, sequenced in a study of shared clonotypes between healthy human individuals (dated by TCRdb to the early 2020s). Libraries were built with the immunoSEQ multiplex PCR assay. TCRdb mirrors the immuneACCESS table, restricted to in-frame sequences. Some clones are absent from its copies; in checked studies, under half trace to an unresolved V gene, and the reason for the others is unknown. The sample table lists fewer than 700,000 clones, 95% of them with a count of one. Around 0.12% of the sample rests with the top ten. CD8 naive samples were obtained by positive selection for CCR7 among CD45RO-negative cells, yielding a CD45RA+CCR7+ population from which TemRA cells were excluded. Sequencing was performed on naive CD8+ T cells sorted from blood. Sample cell subset or site, as interpreted from the label and publication: CD45RA+CCR7+. The receptors were sampled from a woman aged 25 to 39 in good health.

This clone showed up just once. The gene calls are TRBV6-5 and TRBJ2-3; no clear D gene. The CDR3 covers 15 residues. Germline V gene sequence: CDR1 MNHEY, CDR2 SVGAGI. V was trimmed by 5 bases and J by 0 bases, leaving 12 bases between them. Here the CDR3 DNA reads TGTGCCAGCAGTGTGAAGTGGTCTAGCACAGATACGCAGTATTTT. It is translated as CASSVKWSSTDTQYF.

The chain couples TRBV10-3 to TRBJ2-1; D could derive from TRBD1 or TRBD2 (5 bases each). Germline CDR1 ENHRY, CDR2 SYGVKD. The CDR3 consists of 14 residues. V shed 4 bases and J shed 5 bases, with 12 bases lying between them. CDR3 sequence reads: CAISARGRNNEQFF. The CDR3 DNA follows: TGTGCCATCAGTGCTAGGGGACGAAACAATGAGCAGTTCTTC.

V is TRBV15 and J is TRBJ2-3; D remains ambiguous. The CDR3 is 14 amino acids. Germline lookup yields CDR1 LNHNV and CDR2 YYDKDF (reference sequence). The V end lost 5 bases, the J end lost 0 bases, and 9 bases lay between the germline ends. The CDR3 sequence: CATSERTSTDTQYF. CDR3 DNA sequence: TGTGCCACCAGCGAGCGAACTAGCACAGATACGCAGTATTTT.

The V gene is TRBV28, the J gene TRBJ2-3; 10 bases map to TRBD2. Unmatched junction bases numbered 9, after V lost 3 bases and J lost 3 bases. Per the germline V gene, CDR1 is MDHEN and CDR2 is SYDVKM. This CDR3 comprises 17 residues. This CDR3 reads CASSLTGEREGTDTQYF. In DNA, the CDR3 is TGTGCCAGCAGTTTGACCGGGGAGCGGGAGGGAACAGATACGCAGTATTTT.

The gene calls are TRBV19 and TRBJ2-2; 9 positions match TRBD1. The CDR3 has 13 residues. Germline trimming cut 6 bases from V and 5 bases from J; bases unmatched to any gene: 1. The germline CDR1 and CDR2 sequences are LNHDA and SQIVND (reference sequence). The CDR3 DNA reads as TGTGCCAGTAGGACAGGGGGGACCGGGGAGCTGTTTTTT. Residues: CASRTGGTGELFF. Together with reference TRBV19 and TRBJ2-2, the CDR3 gives the full variable domain: DGGITQSPKYLFRKEGQNVTLSCEQNLNHDAMYWYRQDPGQGLRLIYYSQIVNDFQKGDIAEGYSVSREKKESFPLTVTSAQKNPTAFYLCASRTGGTGELFFGEGSRLTVL.

In DNA, the CDR3 is TGTGCCAGTAGTGCGAGACAGATTTCCTACGAGCAGTACTTC. This translates into CASSARQISYEQYF. The gene calls are TRBV19 and TRBJ2-7; possible D gene TRBD1, 5 bases. The CDR3 is made up of 14 amino acids. Germline V gene lookup returns CDR1 LNHDA and CDR2 SQIVND (reference sequence). Trimming cost V 5 bases and J 1 base, with 12 bases left between them.

The V and J genes are TRBV11-2 and TRBJ2-7, with 11 nucleotides matching TRBD2. J lost 3 bases, V lost 4 bases, and 5 bases had no gene match. The CDR3 spans 15 residues. Germline V gives CDR1 SGHAT, CDR2 FQNNGV. CDR3 coding DNA: TGTGCCAGCAGCTCCATAGCGGGAGGGGACTACGAGCAGTACTTC. Translated: CASSSIAGGDYEQYF.

The chain has TRBV9 and TRBJ2-7, with no clear D. Trimming removed 0 bases at V and 4 bases at J, with 11 bases between. The CDR3 totals 14 residues. Germline V lookup: CDR1 SGDLS, CDR2 YYNGEE. The CDR3 sequence is CASSVGAGVYEQYF. The CDR3 DNA reads as TGTGCCAGCAGCGTAGGGGCAGGTGTATACGAGCAGTACTTC.

This clone was seen a single time. The chain has TRBV27 and TRBJ2-1; 12 bases line up with TRBD2. V lost 3 bases, J lost 9 bases, and 3 bases stayed unmatched. Germline lookup yields CDR1 MNHEY and CDR2 SMNVEV (reference sequence). The CDR3 runs 14 residues. CDR3 nucleotides: TGTGCCAGCAGTTTTAGACTAGCGGGAGCTGAGCAGTTCTTC. It is translated as CASSFRLAGAEQFF.

The genes are TRBV29-1 and TRBJ1-1; D perhaps matches TRBD1 (5 bases). The length of the CDR3 is 12 residues. The germline V gene has CDR1 SQVTM and CDR2 ANQGSEA. Trimming shortened V by 7 bases and J by 6 bases, and 15 bases separated the two germline ends. The CDR3 region is CSAEGTNPEAFF. The CDR3 DNA reads as TGCAGCGCCGAGGGGACCAACCCTGAAGCTTTCTTT.